The T cell receptor beta chain under discussion was sequenced for a study of early T cells in non-severe SARS-CoV-2 infection. About the research overall: Bulk RNA from unsorted whole blood was sequenced; chains were unpaired.

This clonotype was picked up many times. Its antigen is unidentified. Researchers tagged individual cDNA molecules with unique molecular identifiers. TCRdb used MiXCR to reprocess the 5' RACE reads, holding one entry per CDR3 protein. The table includes 77,000 or so distinct CDR3 sequences, around 13% detected once. Regarding the study as a whole: VDJdb matching favored anti-spike CD8 responses, missing private and CD4 specificities.

V lost 8 bases and J 10 bases, leaving 18 bases between the germline ends. CDR3 length: 14 residues. Per the germline V gene, CDR1 is MDHEN and CDR2 is SYDVKM. This chain links TRBV28 with TRBJ1-6, with D tentatively TRBD1 (5 bases). This specimen consisted of whole blood, obtained at baseline. The sequence was collected from an adult who was a healthcare worker with PCR-confirmed SARS-CoV-2 infection or an uninfected control (not recorded which). Here the CDR3 reads CASSRDGLKSPLHF. DNA of the CDR3: TGTGCCAGCTCTCGGGACGGTCTAAAGTCACCCCTCCACTTT. Using reference TRBV28 and TRBJ1-6 for the parts outside the CDR3, the full variable domain is DVKVTQSSRYLVKRTGEKVFLECVQDMDHENMFWYRQDPGLGLRLIYFSYDVKMKEKGDIPEGYSVSREKKERFSLILESASTNQTSMYLCASSRDGLKSPLHFGNGTRLTVT.